This entry lists 21 T cell receptor beta chains sequenced from one sample in a study of CD8+CD57+ T cells in acquired aplastic anemia. Genomic DNA provided the template from which TCR beta VDJ and CDR3 profiles were obtained. Using its own MiXCR run on the reads, TCRdb lists one record per CDR3 protein. The table includes approximately 260,000 distinct CDR3 sequences, approximately 82% detected once. Patients picked for sequencing had shown CD8+CD57+ cell expansion detected by flow cytometry. The sequenced material came from sorted CD4+, CD8+, or CD8+CD57+ T cells (not recorded which) from PBMCs. These receptor sequences come from a human donor with aplastic anemia.

About this clonotype itself: One end of the junction varies from germline; a read error may be responsible. The J gene is TRBJ2-7, the V gene TRBV10-3, with D perhaps TRBD2 (6 bases). This CDR3 has 15 residues. Germline CDR1 reads ENHRY; CDR2 reads SYGVKD. The CDR3 nucleotides read TGTGCCAGCAGTTACTCGGGACTGGGTTCCTACGAACAGTACTTC. Translation: CASSYSGLGSYEQYF.

Concerning this clonotype itself: The conserved final phenylalanine or tryptophan is absent from the CDR3, which likely points to a read error. It is unclear where the CDR3 begins or ends on the DNA, so no DNA is shown, and the CDR3 is as TCRdb lists it. This rearrangement joins TRBV7-9 to TRBJ2-1; the listed D gene, TRBD1, was not tested against the DNA. Per the germline V gene, CDR1 is SEHNR and CDR2 is FQNEAQ (reference sequence). With termini counted, the CDR3 has 13 amino acids. The CDR3 region is CASSLPRSREKFY.

V usage is TRBV19 and J usage is TRBJ1-4; no definite D call. Trimming removed 1 base at V and 14 bases at J, with 26 bases between. This CDR3 has 17 residues. In germline, CDR1 is LNHDA, CDR2 SQIVND (reference sequence). CDR3 coding DNA: TGTGCCAGTAGTATAGCTAGCGGAGCCTACAATGATGAGTTCCTGTTTTTT. Translating gives CASSIASGAYNDEFLFF.

V and J are TRBV7-3 and TRBJ2-7; possible D gene TRBD2, 6 bases. Germline loops: CDR1 SGHTA, CDR2 FQGTGA. This CDR3 region has 16 residues. The CDR3 coding sequence is TGTGCCAGTAGCTTTCGGGGAGGCGGGTTCCCCGGGGAGCAGTACGTC. Residues: CASSFRGGGFPGEQYV.

In the case of this clonotype: The final CDR3 position lacks the conserved phenylalanine or tryptophan, pointing to a likely read error. No DNA is shown, since the ends of the CDR3 on it are uncertain; the CDR3 is the one TCRdb lists. The rearrangement joins TRBV7-8 to TRBJ1-1. CDR1 is SGHVS and CDR2 is FQNEAQ in the germline V gene. Termini included, the CDR3 measures 13 amino acids. This chain's CDR3 is CASSLAGGTDTLY.

For this clonotype: At one end the junction does not follow the germline gene, possibly because of a read error. The genes are TRBV7-2 and TRBJ2-3; the D gene could be TRBD1 or TRBD2 (5 bases each). The germline V gene has CDR1 SGHTA and CDR2 FQGNSA. This CDR3 has 14 amino acids. CDR3 bases: TGTGCCAGCAGCCGAGCTGGGGACGGAAATACGCAGTACTTT. Residues: CASSRAGDGNTQYF.

The chain is built from TRBV5-6 and TRBJ1-5; D is unclear. V lost 2 bases to trimming and J lost 0 bases, with 18 bases between them. The CDR3 is made up of 18 amino acids. CDR1 and CDR2 from the germline V gene are SGHDT and YYEEEE. CDR3 loop: CASSLEGASAYSNQPQHF. CDR3 bases: TGTGCCAGCAGCTTAGAGGGAGCATCGGCATATAGCAATCAGCCCCAGCATTTT.

Concerning this clonotype: One end of the junction varies from germline; a read error may be responsible. The chain uses TRBV7-2 and TRBJ2-3; 7 bases fit TRBD2. Per germline, CDR1 SGHTA and CDR2 FQGNSA. CDR3 size: 13 residues. CDR3 protein: CASGFAGAAATHF. CDR3 in DNA: TGTGCCAGCGGCTTCGCGGGAGCTGCCGCTACGCATTTT.

The chain is built from TRBV7-3 and TRBJ1-2, with D possibly matching TRBD1 (5 bases). Germline values: CDR1 SGHTA, CDR2 FQGTGA. This CDR3 region has 15 residues. V lost 3 bases and J 9 bases, leaving 20 bases between the germline ends. Here the CDR3 DNA reads TGTGCCAGCAGCTTGACAGCGATCGGTGCCTCCCGCTACACCTTC. This translates into CASSLTAIGASRYTF. The full variable domain, completed using reference TRBV7-3 and TRBJ1-2, is GAGVSQTPSNKVTEKGKYVELRCDPISGHTALYWYRQSLGQGPEFLIYFQGTGAADDSGLPNDRFFAVRPEGSVSTLKIQRTERGDSAVYLCASSLTAIGASRYTFGSGTRLTVV.

Regarding this clonotype: A read error is possible here, since a much larger clone lies one base away. The chain couples TRBV7-8 to TRBJ1-1; no definite D call. Trimming shortened V by 1 base and J by 13 bases, and 22 bases separated the two germline ends. Germline loops: CDR1 SGHVS, CDR2 FQNEAQ. The length of the CDR3 is 15 residues. The CDR3 DNA sequence: TGTGCCAGCAGCTTAGATGGAGGTCGCGATACGCAGTATTTCTTT. Translating gives CASSLDGGRDTQYFF.

V is TRBV9 and J is TRBJ1-2; D remains ambiguous. CDR1 is SGDLS, CDR2 YYNGEE, per germline. Trimming removed 2 bases from V and 5 bases from J, with 19 bases in between. The CDR3 covers 16 residues. CDR3 coding DNA: TGTGCCAGCAGCGTGGGGATAGCGGGCACAGTATATGGCTACACCTTC. Translated: CASSVGIAGTVYGYTF.

V gene TRBV7-3 combines with J gene TRBJ1-1, with D possibly TRBD1 on 5 matching bases. This CDR3 spans 16 amino acids. The germline V and J ends were trimmed by 3 bases and 7 bases, with 21 bases remaining between them. Germline CDR1 reads SGHTA; CDR2 reads FQGTGA. Here the CDR3 DNA reads TGTGCCAGCAGCTTTCAAAGAGGCGAGGGGTACGATGAAGCTTTCTTT. Translation gives CASSFQRGEGYDEAFF.

A word on this clonotype: This is likely a read error, given that the CDR3 carries no conserved phenylalanine or tryptophan at its end. The DNA is omitted, as the CDR3 cannot be located on it reliably, and the CDR3 follows TCRdb's listing. The chain links TRBV7-9 to TRBJ2-4; the table's D call, TRBD1, was not checked against the DNA. The length of the CDR3 is 12 amino acids, counting both ends. CDR1 and CDR2 from the germline V gene are SEHNR and FQNEAQ (reference sequence). The CDR3 is CASGGAGSRQDY.

The chain has TRBV7-8 and TRBJ2-1; D is unresolved. The germline V gene has CDR1 SGHVS and CDR2 FQNEAQ. This CDR3 has 16 residues. Trimming removed 0 bases at V and 13 bases at J, with 22 bases between. The CDR3 nucleotides are TGTGCCAGCAGCTTAGCGAGAGGTCCCGATACCAATTATCAGTTCTTC. This codes for CASSLARGPDTNYQFF.

This clonotype was detected only a few times. The chain recombines TRBV10-3 with TRBJ2-7; D not resolved. There are 14 residues in the CDR3. Between the trimmed V and J ends, which lost 4 bases and 2 bases, there was a span of 12 bases. The germline gives CDR1 ENHRY, CDR2 SYGVKD. CDR3 sequence (DNA): TGTGCCATCAGTGCGCAGGAGTCCCCCTACGAGCAGTACTTC. The encoded protein is CAISAQESPYEQYF.

J is TRBJ1-2 and V is TRBV7-9; D not certain. V lost 11 bases and J 10 bases, leaving 32 bases between the germline ends. The CDR3 covers 16 residues. From germline, CDR1 is SEHNR and CDR2 FQNEAQ (reference sequence). The CDR3 nucleotides are TGTGCCTACGAGGTAGAGGCGGACGGGGAGGCACAGTACTACACCTTC. Amino acid sequence: CAYEVEADGEAQYYTF.

The CDR3 DNA follows: TGTGCCAGCAGCTTAGCGGGTGGTCACGGGACCCACGTCCTGACTTTC. Translation: CASSLAGGHGTHVLTF. This chain uses TRBV7-8 with TRBJ2-6; D tentatively fits TRBD1 or TRBD2 (5 bases each). This CDR3 contains 16 residues. Germline CDR1 reads SGHVS; CDR2 reads FQNEAQ. The V and J ends lost 0 bases and 11 bases respectively, with 17 bases between them.

In regard to this clonotype: Compared with germline, one end of the junction differs, possibly owing to a read error. This rearrangement joins TRBV2 to TRBJ2-2; tentatively, D is TRBD1 (6 bases). The CDR3 has 13 amino acids. CDR1 and CDR2 from the germline V gene are SNHLY and FYNNEI. The CDR3: CASLAGDTEELYF. The CDR3 region has the DNA TGTGCCAGCTTGGCCGGGGACACCGAGGAGCTGTATTTT.

This clonotype was recorded only once. No conserved phenylalanine or tryptophan is present at the end of the CDR3, so a read error is the likely explanation. It is unclear where the CDR3 begins or ends on the DNA, so no DNA is shown, and the CDR3 is as TCRdb lists it. The chain links TRBV10-3 to TRBJ1-6; the listed D gene, TRBD1, was not tested against the DNA. The germline V gene has CDR1 ENHRY and CDR2 SYGVKD. Including both end residues, the CDR3 is 15 amino acids long. This CDR3 reads CAISESSGGQINEKL.

The rearrangement uses TRBV10-3 and TRBJ2-2; TRBD1 agrees at 9 bases. This CDR3 has 15 amino acids. The germline V gene has CDR1 ENHRY and CDR2 SYGVKD. J was trimmed by 5 bases and V by 7 bases; bases with no gene match: 8. The CDR3 region is CAINTDRGGTGELFF. The CDR3 coding sequence is TGTGCCATCAATACGGACAGGGGAGGAACCGGGGAGCTGTTTTTT.

V gene TRBV20-1 combines with J gene TRBJ1-2; no clear D. Trimming pared 6 bases from V and 7 bases from J, leaving 18 bases between. Germline CDR1 is DFQATT and CDR2 is SNEGSKA (reference sequence). CDR3 length: 13 residues. CDR3 in amino acids: CSARSTVPGGYTF. CDR3 in DNA: TGCAGTGCCCGCTCTACGGTACCGGGTGGCTACACCTTC.